This TCR beta chain was sequenced in a study of blood T cell repertoires in COVID-19. Across the study: PBMCs, B-cell-depleted T cells, or T cells provided the cDNA or gDNA that made up the material.

Generated by immunoSEQ multiplex PCR, the TCRdb table keeps only in-frame clones and is missing some. In the table there are about 310,000 clones, approximately 83% of which are singletons. Across over 20 US areas, participants ranged in age from roughly 18 to 95 years. Categorization into cohorts depended on clinical history that participants reported. Each recovered donor of Cohort 3 presented with two negative PCRs, clearance, or symptom resolution. The V gene's germline CDR1 is SGHDN and CDR2 FVKESK. The CDR3 consists of 15 residues. V shed 4 bases, J shed 7 bases, and the junction held 6 bases outside the gene matches.

The specimen was PBMCs or T cells enriched from blood (not recorded which). The chain employs TRBV14 and TRBJ2-1; 11 positions match TRBD1. This receptor was taken from a man aged 30-40 years who had recovered from COVID-19. This chain's CDR3 is CASSLRGQGVNEQFF. CDR3 DNA: TGTGCCAGCAGCCTCCGGGGACAGGGGGTAAATGAGCAGTTCTTC.